This T cell receptor (beta chain) was sequenced for a study of blood T cells in healthy people across ages. In the study overall: About one barcoded beta molecule per two T cells was captured by template switching. The study, taken as a whole, reports: When one million T cells were used, diversity estimates were thought to be underestimates.

The use of a sample-barcoded 5' primer and a J-beta primer mix characterized a second PCR of 7 to 11 cycles. TCRdb redid the calling of the 5' RACE reads with MiXCR, one entry per CDR3 protein. The sample yields hundreds of thousands of distinct CDR3 sequences, roughly 44% seen once. This clonotype was seen more than once but under ten times. The antigen remains unidentified. CDR3 length: 14 amino acids. The V end lost 3 bases, the J end lost 4 bases, and 12 bases lay between the germline ends. Germline CDR1 is LGHNA and CDR2 is YSLEER. Every participating donor contributed about 10 milliliters of peripheral blood through a draw. Per-sample yields of isolated PBMCs were at least 6.5 million.

Specimen: blood. This rearrangement joins TRBV4-3 to TRBJ1-2; D is uncertain. This sequence was found in a man in his sixties in good health. The CDR3 reads CASSHGDGVYGYTF. Written as DNA, the CDR3 is TGCGCCAGCAGCCACGGCGACGGGGTCTATGGCTACACCTTC.